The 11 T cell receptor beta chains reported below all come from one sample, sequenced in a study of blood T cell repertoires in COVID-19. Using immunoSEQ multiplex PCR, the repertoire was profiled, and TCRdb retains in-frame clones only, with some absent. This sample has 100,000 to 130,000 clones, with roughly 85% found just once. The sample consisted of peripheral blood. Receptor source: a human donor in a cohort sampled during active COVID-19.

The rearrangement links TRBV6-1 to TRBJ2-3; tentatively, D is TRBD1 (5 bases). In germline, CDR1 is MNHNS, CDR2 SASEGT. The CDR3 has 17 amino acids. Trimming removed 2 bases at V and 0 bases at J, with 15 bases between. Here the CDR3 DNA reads TGTGCCAGCAGTGAAATACAGGTCCTCGGGAGCACAGATACGCAGTATTTT. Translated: CASSEIQVLGSTDTQYF.

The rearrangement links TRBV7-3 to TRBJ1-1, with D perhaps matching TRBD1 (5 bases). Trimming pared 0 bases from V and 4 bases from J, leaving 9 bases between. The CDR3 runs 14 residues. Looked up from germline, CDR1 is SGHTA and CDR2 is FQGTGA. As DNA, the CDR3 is TGTGCCAGCAGCTTAACTCCCGGGGGCACTGAAGCTTTCTTT. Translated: CASSLTPGGTEAFF.

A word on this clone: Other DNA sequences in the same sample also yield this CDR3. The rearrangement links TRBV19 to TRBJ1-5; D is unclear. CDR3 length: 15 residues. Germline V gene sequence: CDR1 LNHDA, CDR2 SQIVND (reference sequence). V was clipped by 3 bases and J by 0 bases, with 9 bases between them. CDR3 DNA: TGTGCCAGTAGTATCGGCGGCGGTAGCAATCAGCCCCAGCATTTT. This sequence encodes CASSIGGGSNQPQHF. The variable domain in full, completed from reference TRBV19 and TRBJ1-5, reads DGGITQSPKYLFRKEGQNVTLSCEQNLNHDAMYWYRQDPGQGLRLIYYSQIVNDFQKGDIAEGYSVSREKKESFPLTVTSAQKNPTAFYLCASSIGGGSNQPQHFGDGTRLSIL.

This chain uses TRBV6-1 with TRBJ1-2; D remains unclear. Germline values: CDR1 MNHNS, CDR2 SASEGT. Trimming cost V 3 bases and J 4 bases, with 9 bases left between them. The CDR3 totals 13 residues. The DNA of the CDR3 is TGTGCCAGCAGTGAGGAAGGGAGCTATGGCTACACCTTC. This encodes CASSEEGSYGYTF.

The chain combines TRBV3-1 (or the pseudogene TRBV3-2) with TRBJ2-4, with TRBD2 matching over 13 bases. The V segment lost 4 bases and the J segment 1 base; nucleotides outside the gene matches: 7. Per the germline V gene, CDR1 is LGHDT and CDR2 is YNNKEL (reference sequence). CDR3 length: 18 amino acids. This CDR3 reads CASSPRLAGGWAKNIQYF. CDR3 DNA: TGTGCCAGCAGCCCGAGACTAGCGGGGGGTTGGGCCAAAAACATTCAGTACTTC.

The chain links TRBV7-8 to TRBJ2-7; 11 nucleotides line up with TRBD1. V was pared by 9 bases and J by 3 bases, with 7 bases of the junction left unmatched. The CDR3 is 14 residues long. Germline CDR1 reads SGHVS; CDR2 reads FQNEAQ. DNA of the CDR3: TGTGCCAGTCAACCCGGGACAGGGGGCTACGAGCAGTACTTC. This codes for CASQPGTGGYEQYF.

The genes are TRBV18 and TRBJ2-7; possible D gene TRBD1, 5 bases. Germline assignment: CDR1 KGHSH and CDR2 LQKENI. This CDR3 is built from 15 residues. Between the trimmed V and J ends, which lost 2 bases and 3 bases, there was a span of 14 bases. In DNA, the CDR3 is TGTGCCAGCTCACCAAGGGCAGGGCTGGGCTACGAGCAGTACTTC. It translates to CASSPRAGLGYEQYF. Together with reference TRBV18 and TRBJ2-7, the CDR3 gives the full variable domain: NAGVMQNPRHLVRRRGQEARLRCSPMKGHSHVYWYRQLPEEGLKFMVYLQKENIIDESGMPKERFSAEFPKEGPSILRIQQVVRGDSAAYFCASSPRAGLGYEQYFGPGTRLTVT.

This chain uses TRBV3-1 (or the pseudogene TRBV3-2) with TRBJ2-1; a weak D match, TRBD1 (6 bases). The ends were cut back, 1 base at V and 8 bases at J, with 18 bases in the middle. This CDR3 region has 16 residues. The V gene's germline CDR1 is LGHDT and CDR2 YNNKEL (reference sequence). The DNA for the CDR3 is TGTGCCAGCAGCCAAGCCCCTACCACACAGGGTGATGAGCAGTTCTTC. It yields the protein CASSQAPTTQGDEQFF.

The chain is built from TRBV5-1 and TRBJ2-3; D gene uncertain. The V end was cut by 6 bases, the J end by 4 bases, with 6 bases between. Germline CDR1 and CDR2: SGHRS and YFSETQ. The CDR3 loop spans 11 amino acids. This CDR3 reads CASTGPDTQYF. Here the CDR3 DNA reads TGCGCCAGCACTGGGCCAGATACGCAGTATTTT. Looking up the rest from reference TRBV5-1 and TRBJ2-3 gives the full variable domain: KAGVTQTPRYLIKTRGQQVTLSCSPISGHRSVSWYQQTPGQGLQFLFEYFSETQRNKGNFPGRFSGRQFSNSRSEMNVSTLELGDSALYLCASTGPDTQYFGPGTRLTVL.

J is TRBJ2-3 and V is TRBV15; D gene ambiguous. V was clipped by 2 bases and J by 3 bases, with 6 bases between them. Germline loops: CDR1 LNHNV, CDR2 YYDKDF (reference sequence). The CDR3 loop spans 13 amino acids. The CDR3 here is CATSRSPTDTQYF. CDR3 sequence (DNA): TGTGCCACCAGCAGATCCCCGACAGATACGCAGTATTTT.

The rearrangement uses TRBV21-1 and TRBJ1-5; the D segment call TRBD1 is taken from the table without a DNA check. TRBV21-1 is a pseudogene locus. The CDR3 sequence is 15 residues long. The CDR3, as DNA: TGTGCCAGCAGCAGAGGGGACAGAAGAAATCAGCCCCAGCATTTT. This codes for CASSRGDRRNQPQHF.